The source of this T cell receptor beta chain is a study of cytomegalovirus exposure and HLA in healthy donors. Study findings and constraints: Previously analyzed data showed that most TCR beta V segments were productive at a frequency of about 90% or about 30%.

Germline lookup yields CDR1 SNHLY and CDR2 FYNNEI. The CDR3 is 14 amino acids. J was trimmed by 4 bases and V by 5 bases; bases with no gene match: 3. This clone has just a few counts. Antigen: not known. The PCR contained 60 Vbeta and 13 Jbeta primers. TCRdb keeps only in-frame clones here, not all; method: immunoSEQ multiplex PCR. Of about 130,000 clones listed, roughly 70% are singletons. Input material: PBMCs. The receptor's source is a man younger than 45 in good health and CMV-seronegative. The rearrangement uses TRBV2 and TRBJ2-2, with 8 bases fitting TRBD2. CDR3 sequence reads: CASSSGSSTGELFF. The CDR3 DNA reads TGTGCCAGCAGTAGCGGGAGCTCCACCGGGGAGCTGTTTTTT.